The 18 T cell receptor beta chains in this list originate from one sample, sequenced in a study of cytomegalovirus exposure and HLA in healthy donors. The PCR ran on 60 Vbeta and 13 Jbeta primers. Assay used: immunoSEQ multiplex PCR; TCRdb lists only in-frame clones, some missing. The sample carries under 120,000 clones, roughly 85% recorded once. The source material was PBMCs. The receptors originated from a woman between 40 and 50 years old in good health and CMV-seronegative.

J is TRBJ1-2 and V is TRBV19; D gene ambiguous. V lost 3 bases and J lost 2, with 10 bases in between. The CDR3 sequence is 14 residues long. Germline CDR1 reads LNHDA; CDR2 reads SQIVND (reference sequence). CDR3 coding DNA: TGTGCCAGTAGTATCCTCATTGGCAACTATGGCTACACCTTC. It encodes CASSILIGNYGYTF. Variable domain in full (rest from reference TRBV19 and TRBJ1-2): DGGITQSPKYLFRKEGQNVTLSCEQNLNHDAMYWYRQDPGQGLRLIYYSQIVNDFQKGDIAEGYSVSREKKESFPLTVTSAQKNPTAFYLCASSILIGNYGYTFGSGTRLTVV.

The V and J genes are TRBV11-2 and TRBJ1-3; D is undetermined. The CDR3 is made up of 13 amino acids. CDR1 SGHAT and CDR2 FQNNGV come from the germline V gene. V was trimmed by 0 bases and J by 7 bases, leaving 7 bases between them. CDR3 loop: CASSLDRGNTIYF. The CDR3 coding sequence is TGTGCCAGCAGCTTAGATCGCGGGAACACCATATATTTT.

The CDR3, as DNA: TGCGCCAGCAGCCGACTAGCGGAAACATACAATGAGCAGTTCTTC. Protein sequence: CASSRLAETYNEQFF. The chain joins TRBV5-1 to TRBJ2-1; 9 bases match TRBD2. Germline V gene data show CDR1 as SGHRS and CDR2 as YFSETQ. The CDR3 is made up of 15 amino acids. V was pared by 4 bases and J by 4 bases, with 6 bases of the junction left unmatched.

V gene TRBV9 combines with J gene TRBJ1-3; D call uncertain. The CDR3 runs to 19 residues. Trimming stripped 4 bases from V and 1 base from J, with 24 bases between. The germline V gene encodes CDR1 SGDLS and CDR2 YYNGEE. CDR3 nucleotide sequence: TGTGCCAGCAGCTCCGGGCTACGGGGTTTAAGTCAGTCTGGAAACACCATATATTTT. Protein product: CASSSGLRGLSQSGNTIYF.

The V call is TRBV4-3, the J call TRBJ2-2; D not certain. Germline values: CDR1 LGHNA, CDR2 YSLEER. This CDR3 has 14 amino acids. Trimming stripped 3 bases from V and 6 bases from J, with 11 bases between. The CDR3 sequence: CASSHDLAAGELFF. The CDR3 DNA reads as TGCGCCAGCAGCCACGATTTGGCCGCCGGGGAGCTGTTTTTT.

This chain joins TRBV21-1 and TRBJ2-7; the DNA was not used to check the table's D call, TRBD1. TRBV21-1 is a documented pseudogene. This CDR3 is built from 17 residues. For the CDR3, the DNA is TGTGCCAGCAGCAAAGGGGGCCGTAAAGCGAGTGCCTACGAGCAGTACTTC. This codes for CASSKGGRKASAYEQYF.

V gene TRBV11-2 combines with J gene TRBJ2-7; possible D gene TRBD1, 6 bases. This CDR3 has 16 amino acids. Germline V CDR1 and CDR2: SGHAT, FQNNGV. V lost 1 base and J lost 1, with 14 bases in between. The CDR3 DNA is TGTGCCAGCAGCTTAGTCGGTCAGGGGAGATCCTACGAGCAGTACTTC. This encodes CASSLVGQGRSYEQYF.

The chain carries TRBV4-3 and TRBJ2-1; 10 positions match TRBD2. Germline V gene lookup returns CDR1 LGHNA and CDR2 YSLEER. This CDR3 has 16 amino acids. V gave up 2 bases and J gave up 4 bases; unmatched junction bases: 5. CDR3 in amino acids: CASSQRLAGLYNEQFF. Here the CDR3 DNA reads TGCGCCAGCAGCCAAAGACTAGCGGGTTTATACAATGAGCAGTTCTTC.

The V and J genes are TRBV10-2 and TRBJ1-2; possible D gene TRBD1, 6 bases. V was trimmed by 2 bases and J by 4 bases, leaving 17 bases between them. CDR1 and CDR2 from the germline V gene are WSHSY and SAAADI. The CDR3 runs 16 residues. CDR3 nucleotides: TGCGCCAGCAGTGAGAGCCAAGGGGGTAGTGGCTATGGCTACACCTTC. Its translation is CASSESQGGSGYGYTF.

The chain employs TRBV18 and TRBJ1-1, with D unresolved. CDR3 size: 12 residues. Trimming shortened V by 3 bases and J by 1 base, and 3 bases separated the two germline ends. Germline CDR1 is KGHSH and CDR2 is LQKENI. This CDR3 reads CASSPGNTEAFF. Here the CDR3 DNA reads TGTGCCAGCTCACCCGGGAACACTGAAGCTTTCTTT. Variable domain in full (rest from reference TRBV18 and TRBJ1-1): NAGVMQNPRHLVRRRGQEARLRCSPMKGHSHVYWYRQLPEEGLKFMVYLQKENIIDESGMPKERFSAEFPKEGPSILRIQQVVRGDSAAYFCASSPGNTEAFFGQGTRLTVV.

J is TRBJ2-1 and V is TRBV6-1, with 12 bases that match TRBD2. Germline V gene lookup returns CDR1 MNHNS and CDR2 SASEGT. This CDR3 comprises 15 residues. The trim removed 3 bases at V and 7 bases at J, leaving 4 bases unmatched. The CDR3 DNA sequence: TGTGCCAGCAGTGAGGCGCTAGCGGGAGGGAATGAGCAGTTCTTC. This encodes CASSEALAGGNEQFF.

The rearrangement links TRBV29-1 to TRBJ1-1; D ambiguous. Germline V gene lookup returns CDR1 SQVTM and CDR2 ANQGSEA. V was trimmed by 3 bases and J by 1 base, leaving 9 bases between them. CDR3 size: 13 residues. DNA of the CDR3: TGCAGCGTTGAGATAGGCGGGAACACTGAAGCTTTCTTT. It codes for CSVEIGGNTEAFF.

This clone was counted only a few times. The chain links TRBV4-3 to TRBJ2-1, with 11 bases identical to TRBD2. V was clipped by 0 bases and J by 10 bases; unmatched bases: 20. Germline CDR1 is LGHNA and CDR2 is YSLEER. The CDR3 has 20 amino acids. This chain's CDR3 is CASSQDGLGSISGRVKEQFF. The CDR3 coding sequence is TGCGCCAGCAGCCAAGATGGCCTGGGGTCTATTAGCGGGAGGGTTAAGGAGCAGTTCTTC.

This sequence joins TRBV19 and TRBJ2-7; 12 positions agree with TRBD2. Losses at the gene ends were 6 bases for V and 4 bases for J; bases not matched to a gene: 7. Germline V gene lookup returns CDR1 LNHDA and CDR2 SQIVND (reference sequence). The CDR3 runs to 15 residues. The DNA of the CDR3 is TGTGCCAGTAGGGAAACTAGCGGGAGGACATACGAGCAGTACTTC. Protein: CASRETSGRTYEQYF.

This chain connects TRBV9 to TRBJ2-7; tentative D call: TRBD1 (6 bases). Germline V gene data show CDR1 as SGDLS and CDR2 as YYNGEE. The CDR3 length is 14 residues. V lost 4 bases and J 6 bases, leaving 17 bases between the germline ends. CDR3 protein: CASSPTTGHREQYF. In DNA form, the CDR3 reads TGTGCCAGCAGCCCTACTACAGGGCATCGCGAGCAGTACTTC. The complete variable domain, with remaining parts taken from reference TRBV9 and TRBJ2-7, reads DSGVTQTPKHLITATGQRVTLRCSPRSGDLSVYWYQQSLDQGLQFLIQYYNGEERAKGNILERFSAQQFPDLHSELNLSSLELGDSALYFCASSPTTGHREQYFGPGTRLTVT.

The chain has TRBV27 and TRBJ1-2; 8 positions match TRBD1. This CDR3 has 13 amino acids. From germline, CDR1 is MNHEY and CDR2 SMNVEV (reference sequence). The J segment lost 5 bases and the V segment lost 6 bases, leaving 5 bases of the junction unmatched. The CDR3 sequence: CASRGQGGYGYTF. The CDR3, as DNA: TGTGCCAGCAGAGGACAGGGTGGGTATGGCTACACCTTC.

The chain joins TRBV27 to TRBJ1-2, with D possibly being TRBD1 (5 bases). The CDR3 contains 10 residues. Germline CDR1 reads MNHEY; CDR2 reads SMNVEV (reference sequence). The CDR3 nucleotides are TGTGGGGGGGAAGACTATGGCTACACCTTC. It translates to CGGEDYGYTF.

The chain is built from TRBV30 and TRBJ2-7; the D gene is possibly TRBD1 (6 bases). CDR1 is GTSNPN and CDR2 is SVGIG in the germline V gene (reference sequence). This CDR3 is built from 15 residues. With 0 bases removed from V and 1 base from J, the gap between germline ends came to 13 bases. The CDR3 loop reads CAWSVREGVSYEQYF. Here the CDR3 DNA reads TGTGCCTGGAGTGTACGAGAGGGGGTGTCCTACGAGCAGTACTTC.